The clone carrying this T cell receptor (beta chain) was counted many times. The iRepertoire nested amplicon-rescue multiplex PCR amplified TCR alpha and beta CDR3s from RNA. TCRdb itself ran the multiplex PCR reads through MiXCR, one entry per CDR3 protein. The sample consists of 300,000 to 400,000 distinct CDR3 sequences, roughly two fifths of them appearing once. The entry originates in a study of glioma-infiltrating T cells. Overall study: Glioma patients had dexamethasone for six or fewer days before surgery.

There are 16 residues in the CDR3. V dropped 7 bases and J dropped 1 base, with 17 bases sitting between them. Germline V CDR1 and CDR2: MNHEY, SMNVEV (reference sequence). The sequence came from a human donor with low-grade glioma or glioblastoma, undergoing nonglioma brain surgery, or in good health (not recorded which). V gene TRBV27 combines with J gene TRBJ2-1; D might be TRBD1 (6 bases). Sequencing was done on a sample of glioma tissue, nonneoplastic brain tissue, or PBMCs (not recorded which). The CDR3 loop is CASTSTGFGSYNEQFF. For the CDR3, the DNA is TGTGCCAGCACCTCCACAGGGTTTGGGTCCTACAATGAGCAGTTCTTC.